Following are 31 T cell receptor beta chains from one sample sequenced in a study of cytomegalovirus exposure and HLA in healthy donors (dated by TCRdb to about 2017). Libraries were constructed by the immunoSEQ multiplex PCR assay. For the multiplex PCR, a mixture combining 60 forward primers for TCR Vbeta segments and 13 reverse primers for TCR Jbeta segments was used. In its TCRdb copy, this immuneACCESS table keeps in-frame sequences only and misses some clones. Where compared with another copy, unresolved V genes explain less than half of these, and the others have no known cause. This sample's table contains about 77,000 clones. 12% to 15% of the sample rests with the top ten. Sequencing was done on a sample of PBMCs. These receptors came from a middle-aged man in good health and CMV-seropositive.

The chain has TRBV9 and TRBJ1-2; a possible D gene is TRBD1 (5 bases). The CDR3 runs to 15 residues. Trimming removed 4 bases at V and 0 bases at J, with 13 bases between. CDR1 and CDR2 from the germline V gene are SGDLS and YYNGEE. The CDR3 nucleotides are TGTGCCAGCAGCTCTTCAGGGATAACTAACTATGGCTACACCTTC. Translating gives CASSSSGITNYGYTF.

V is TRBV2 and J is TRBJ2-3; TRBD2 matches 11 bases. The germline V gene has CDR1 SNHLY and CDR2 FYNNEI. The CDR3 is 14 amino acids. Trimming cost V 2 bases and J 5 bases; bases outside gene matches: 0. CDR3: CASSELAGGDTQYF. In nucleotides, the CDR3 is TGTGCCAGCAGTGAACTAGCGGGAGGAGATACGCAGTATTTT.

The chain recombines TRBV5-1 with TRBJ1-1, with TRBD1 identical over 10 bases. The V and J ends lost 0 bases and 5 bases, in that order; junction bases with no gene match: 4. Germline V lookup: CDR1 SGHRS, CDR2 YFSETQ. The length of the CDR3 is 15 residues. In nucleotides, the CDR3 is TGCGCCAGCAGCTTGGGTGAGGACAGGGGGACTGAAGCTTTCTTT. Residues: CASSLGEDRGTEAFF.

The V and J genes are TRBV27 and TRBJ2-5; possibly TRBD1 for D (5 bases). With the DNA end fitting TRBJ2-7 better, the J assignment may be wrong. This CDR3 has 15 amino acids. Germline lookup yields CDR1 MNHEY and CDR2 SMNVEV (reference sequence). DNA of the CDR3: TGTGCCAGCAGTTTGAACCCGACAGCCGCCTACGAGCAGTACTTC. It translates to CASSLNPTAAYEQYF.

The chain recombines TRBV4-1 with TRBJ2-3; 7 bases fit TRBD2. Germline assignment: CDR1 MGHRA and CDR2 YSYEKL. The CDR3 is 17 amino acids. V was clipped by 1 base and J by 1 base; unmatched bases: 8. The CDR3 reads CASSQGPLAAGTDTQYF. The CDR3 DNA is TGCGCCAGCAGCCAAGGGCCCCTAGCGGCTGGCACAGATACGCAGTATTTT.

The chain combines TRBV5-1 with TRBJ1-2; 8 positions match TRBD1. Losses at the gene ends were 4 bases for V and 1 base for J; bases not matched to a gene: 6. This CDR3 spans 15 amino acids. The germline V gene encodes CDR1 SGHRS and CDR2 YFSETQ. CDR3 loop: CASSQDRADNYGYTF. CDR3 nucleotide sequence: TGCGCCAGCAGCCAGGACAGGGCTGATAACTATGGCTACACCTTC.

The chain links TRBV28 to TRBJ1-1; 8 nucleotides agree with TRBD1. The V gene's germline CDR1 is MDHEN and CDR2 SYDVKM. The CDR3 consists of 15 residues. Trimming removed 1 base from V and 1 base from J; junction bases left unmatched: 2. The CDR3 here is CASSLFTGGNTEAFF. The CDR3 coding sequence is TGTGCCAGCAGTTTATTTACAGGGGGGAACACTGAAGCTTTCTTT.

The rearrangement links TRBV28 to TRBJ1-1, with D possibly matching TRBD1 (5 bases). V lost 8 bases, J lost 2 bases, and 9 bases lay in between. The germline V gene encodes CDR1 MDHEN and CDR2 SYDVKM. CDR3 size: 12 residues. CDR3 DNA sequence: TGTGCCAGCCTTCAGGGTAACACTGAAGCTTTCTTT. Amino acid sequence: CASLQGNTEAFF.

J is TRBJ1-3 and V is TRBV5-5; D remains ambiguous. This CDR3 has 15 residues. Per the germline V gene, CDR1 is SGHKS and CDR2 is YYEKEE (reference sequence). Trimming took 0 bases from V and 0 from J, leaving 7 bases between them. The CDR3 DNA sequence: TGTGCCAGCAGCTTGGTTGCGTTCTCTGGAAACACCATATATTTT. Translated: CASSLVAFSGNTIYF.

The chain has TRBV11-3 and TRBJ2-1; D perhaps matches TRBD2 (6 bases). Per the germline V gene, CDR1 is SGHNT and CDR2 is YENEEA. The V gene lost 2 bases and the J gene lost 5 bases, with 13 bases spanning the gap. This CDR3 has 15 residues. The CDR3 loop reads CASSLYAGPNNEQFF. CDR3 in DNA: TGTGCCAGCAGCTTATATGCGGGACCCAACAATGAGCAGTTCTTC.

This chain uses TRBV20-1 with TRBJ2-1, with D maybe TRBD2 (5 bases). The CDR3 is 11 residues long. The V end was cut by 6 bases, the J end by 10 bases, with 13 bases between. Germline V lookup: CDR1 DFQATT, CDR2 SNEGSKA (reference sequence). Written as DNA, the CDR3 is TGCAGTGCCCCCGGCGGGTACGAGCAGTTCTTC. This sequence encodes CSAPGGYEQFF.

About this clone itself: Other DNA sequences within the sample encode an identical CDR3. The genes are TRBV2 and TRBJ2-7, with 8 positions matching TRBD1. J was trimmed by 4 bases and V by 6 bases; bases with no gene match: 5. This CDR3 spans 13 amino acids. From germline, CDR1 is SNHLY and CDR2 FYNNEI. The chain's CDR3 is CASRLDREYEQYF. CDR3 bases: TGTGCCAGCAGATTGGACAGGGAGTACGAGCAGTACTTC.

The rearrangement uses TRBV6-1 and TRBJ1-1; TRBD1 is a possible D gene (6 bases). V lost 1 base and J 4 bases, leaving 13 bases between the germline ends. CDR1 is MNHNS and CDR2 is SASEGT in the germline V gene. The CDR3 covers 15 residues. CDR3 DNA sequence: TGTGCCAGCAGTGAAGAGGCAGGGGCGATCACTGAAGCTTTCTTT. Translation: CASSEEAGAITEAFF.

This clone is identified as medium-sized from frequency. V and J are TRBV5-4 and TRBJ2-7; the match to TRBD1 covers 10 bases. V lost 4 bases, J lost 1 base, and 8 bases stayed unmatched. The CDR3 sequence is 16 residues long. CDR1 is SGHNT and CDR2 is YYREEE in the germline V gene (reference sequence). The CDR3 nucleotides are TGTGCCAGCAGCCCAACACCGGGACAGGGGTCCTACGAGCAGTACGTC. It translates to CASSPTPGQGSYEQYV.

The J gene is TRBJ1-1, the V gene TRBV19; maybe TRBD1 (5 bases). V lost 4 bases, J lost 0 bases, and 15 bases lay in between. The CDR3 spans 16 residues. CDR1 is LNHDA, CDR2 SQIVND, per germline (reference sequence). CDR3 DNA sequence: TGTGCCAGTAGTACTAACCATGACAGCTTGAACACTGAAGCTTTCTTT. This codes for CASSTNHDSLNTEAFF.

V and J are TRBV5-4 and TRBJ2-6; 7 positions agree with TRBD1. Germline V CDR1 and CDR2: SGHNT, YYREEE (reference sequence). Unmatched junction bases numbered 9, after V lost 6 bases and J lost 3 bases. The length of the CDR3 is 16 residues. DNA for the CDR3: TGTGCCAGCACCCGACAGGGTCTAGATGGGGCCAACGTCCTGACTTTC. Translated, it gives CASTRQGLDGANVLTF. The full variable domain, in which reference TRBV5-4 and TRBJ2-6 provide the parts outside the CDR3, is ETGVTQSPTHLIKTRGQQVTLRCSSQSGHNTVSWYQQALGQGPQFIFQYYREEENGRGNFPPRFSGLQFPNYSSELNVNALELDDSALYLCASTRQGLDGANVLTFGAGSRLTVL.

The J gene is TRBJ2-5, the V gene TRBV7-9; maybe TRBD2 (5 bases). Germline CDR1 and CDR2: SEHNR and FQNEAQ (reference sequence). V was cut by 7 bases and J by 2 bases, with 14 bases left in between. The CDR3 runs 14 residues. The CDR3 DNA reads TGTGCCAGCACTCCGGGGTCGTTTCAAGAGACCCAGTACTTC. Translated: CASTPGSFQETQYF.

J is TRBJ2-5 and V is TRBV5-6; 8 bases fit TRBD1. The CDR3 contains 15 residues. Germline values: CDR1 SGHDT, CDR2 YYEEEE. V gave up 2 bases and J gave up 5 bases; unmatched junction bases: 8. DNA for the CDR3: TGTGCCAGCAGCTTCGGGACAGGACTTGGGGAGACCCAGTACTTC. This gives the protein CASSFGTGLGETQYF. Combining the CDR3 with reference TRBV5-6 and TRBJ2-5 gives the whole variable domain DAGVTQSPTHLIKTRGQQVTLRCSPKSGHDTVSWYQQALGQGPQFIFQYYEEEERQRGNFPDRFSGHQFPNYSSELNVNALLLGDSALYLCASSFGTGLGETQYFGPGTRLLVL.

The chain couples TRBV11-2 to TRBJ2-5; TRBD2 aligns across 8 bases. The CDR3 has 14 amino acids. J was trimmed by 5 bases and V by 5 bases; bases with no gene match: 7. CDR1 is SGHAT and CDR2 is FQNNGV in the germline V gene. For the CDR3, the DNA is TGTGCCAGCAGCATCCGGGGCGGGAGGGAGACCCAGTACTTC. As protein: CASSIRGGRETQYF.

The chain carries TRBV19 and TRBJ2-1, with 8 bases fitting TRBD2. The CDR3 runs to 16 residues. Per germline, CDR1 LNHDA and CDR2 SQIVND (reference sequence). The ends lost 5 bases at V and 8 bases at J; junction bases unmatched: 14. In nucleotides, the CDR3 is TGTGCCAGTAGTCATGGGTACGCGGGAGGTAGGGATGAGCAGTTCTTC. Protein: CASSHGYAGGRDEQFF. Together with reference TRBV19 and TRBJ2-1, the CDR3 gives the full variable domain: DGGITQSPKYLFRKEGQNVTLSCEQNLNHDAMYWYRQDPGQGLRLIYYSQIVNDFQKGDIAEGYSVSREKKESFPLTVTSAQKNPTAFYLCASSHGYAGGRDEQFFGPGTRLTVL.

V usage is TRBV5-6 and J usage is TRBJ2-1, with 7 bases that match TRBD1. The CDR3 length is 16 residues. Germline V gene data show CDR1 as SGHDT and CDR2 as YYEEEE. V lost 2 bases to trimming and J lost 5 bases; unmatched junction nucleotides: 10. This CDR3 is CASSFRQGLMDNEQFF. CDR3 DNA: TGTGCCAGCAGCTTTCGACAGGGCCTGATGGACAATGAGCAGTTCTTC.

V usage is TRBV5-6 and J usage is TRBJ2-3; 10 positions agree with TRBD1. The CDR3 totals 14 residues. From germline, CDR1 is SGHDT and CDR2 YYEEEE. V gave up 8 bases and J gave up 5 bases; unmatched junction bases: 8. The CDR3 loop reads CASSRDRGGDTQYF. The CDR3 DNA follows: TGTGCCAGTTCGAGGGACAGGGGAGGAGATACGCAGTATTTT.

The genes are TRBV6-4 and TRBJ2-7, with 14 bases matching TRBD2. The V gene end was trimmed by 7 bases and the J gene end by 0 bases; junction bases not matched to a gene: 8. CDR1 and CDR2 (germline): MRHNA, SNTAGT. The length of the CDR3 is 17 residues. The CDR3 DNA sequence: TGTGCCAGCAAGGGGACTAGCGGGGGTTCGAGCTCCTACGAGCAGTACGTC. Encoded protein: CASKGTSGGSSSYEQYV.

The gene calls are TRBV28 and TRBJ1-3; no definite D call. Looked up from germline, CDR1 is MDHEN and CDR2 is SYDVKM. The CDR3 consists of 14 residues. V gave up 7 bases and J gave up 0 bases, with 10 bases separating them. The CDR3 is CASTGGNSGNTIYF. Here the CDR3 DNA reads TGTGCCAGCACGGGAGGGAACTCTGGAAACACCATATATTTT.

The CDR3 coding sequence is TGTGCCAGCAGTGAAAGACAGCTCCTTGACTCCCTTAACTATGGCTACACCTTC. Protein: CASSERQLLDSLNYGYTF. This chain uses TRBV6-1 with TRBJ1-2; D possibly corresponds to TRBD1 (5 bases). From germline, CDR1 is MNHNS and CDR2 SASEGT. CDR3 length equals 18 residues. The germline V and J ends were trimmed by 2 bases and 1 base, with 20 bases remaining between them.

This chain joins TRBV9 and TRBJ2-1; D is undetermined. There are 15 residues in the CDR3. Germline V gene data show CDR1 as SGDLS and CDR2 as YYNGEE. V was clipped by 0 bases and J by 0 bases, with 7 bases between them. CDR3 loop: CASSVESSSYNEQFF. CDR3 in DNA: TGTGCCAGCAGCGTAGAGAGTAGCTCCTACAATGAGCAGTTCTTC.

The chain combines TRBV4-2 with TRBJ1-2, with 10 bases that match TRBD1. CDR3 size: 16 residues. The ends lost 1 base at V and 2 bases at J; junction bases unmatched: 4. Germline lookup yields CDR1 LGHNA and CDR2 YNFKEQ. The DNA for the CDR3 is TGTGCCAGCAGCCAAGGAGCGGACAGGGGGAACTATGGCTACACCTTC. Translated, it gives CASSQGADRGNYGYTF.

This sequence joins TRBV29-1 and TRBJ1-2; 11 bases align to TRBD1. This CDR3 comprises 13 residues. V lost 5 bases, J lost 4 bases, and 3 bases stayed unmatched. The germline V gene encodes CDR1 SQVTM and CDR2 ANQGSEA. CDR3 residues: CSVWTGGVYGYTF. CDR3 sequence (DNA): TGCAGCGTTTGGACAGGGGGCGTCTATGGCTACACCTTC.

The rearrangement joins TRBV6-1 to TRBJ2-5, with TRBD1 as a possible D gene (7 bases). The ends were cut back, 3 bases at V and 5 bases at J, with 13 bases in the middle. This CDR3 contains 14 residues. In germline, CDR1 is MNHNS, CDR2 SASEGT. Here the CDR3 DNA reads TGTGCCAGCAGTGAGCTCAGGGGGGTGGAGACCCAGTACTTC. Amino acids: CASSELRGVETQYF.

The CDR3 spells CASSSDNEQFF. The CDR3 nucleotides read TGCGCCAGCAGCTCTGACAATGAGCAGTTCTTC. The V and J genes are TRBV5-1 and TRBJ2-1; no firm D call. With 3 bases removed from V and 5 bases from J, the gap between germline ends came to 3 bases. CDR3 size: 11 residues. CDR1 is SGHRS and CDR2 is YFSETQ in the germline V gene.

The CDR3 region is CAGQAGLGEKLFF. DNA of the CDR3: TGTGCGGGCCAGGCGGGCTTGGGGGAAAAACTGTTTTTT. The chain combines TRBV30 with TRBJ1-4, with no clear D. CDR1 and CDR2 from the germline V gene are GTSNPN and SVGIG (reference sequence). The CDR3 is 13 residues long.